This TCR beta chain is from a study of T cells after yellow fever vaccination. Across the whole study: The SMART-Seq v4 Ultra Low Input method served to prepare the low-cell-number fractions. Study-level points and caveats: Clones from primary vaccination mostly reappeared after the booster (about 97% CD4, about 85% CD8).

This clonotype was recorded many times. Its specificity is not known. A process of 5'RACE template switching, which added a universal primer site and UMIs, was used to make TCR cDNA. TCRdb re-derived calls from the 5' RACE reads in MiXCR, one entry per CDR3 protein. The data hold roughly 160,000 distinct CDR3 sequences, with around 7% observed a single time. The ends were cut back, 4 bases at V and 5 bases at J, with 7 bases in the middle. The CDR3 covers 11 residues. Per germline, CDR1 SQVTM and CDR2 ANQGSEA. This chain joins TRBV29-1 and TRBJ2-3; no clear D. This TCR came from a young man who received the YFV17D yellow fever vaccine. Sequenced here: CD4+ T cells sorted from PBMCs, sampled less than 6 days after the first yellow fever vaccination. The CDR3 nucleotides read TGCAGCGTTGGCCGCCAAGATACGCAGTATTTT. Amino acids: CSVGRQDTQYF.